This TCR beta chain was sequenced in a study of T-cell reconstitution after alpha-beta-depleted transplantation in children. The authors prepared the TCRbeta library with unique molecular identifiers. TCRdb passed the PCR reads through MiXCR, listing each CDR3 protein once. The sample consists of hundreds of thousands of distinct CDR3 sequences, roughly 13% of them appearing once. In this sample, this clonotype turned up many times. The antigen remains unidentified. The germline CDR1 and CDR2 sequences are SGHRS and YFSETQ. The CDR3 spans 16 residues. V shed 0 bases, J shed 2 bases, and the junction held 2 bases outside the gene matches. Study observations and caveats: Roughly two months post-transplant, alpha-beta T cells reportedly originated from several hundred graft clones that had expanded. Surviving thymic progenitors and recipient T cells were the source of high TCRbeta diversity at day 60 in some patients. Newly produced T cells mostly accounted for T-cell counts and diversity one year post-transplant.

The rearrangement joins TRBV5-1 to TRBJ2-3, with TRBD2 matching over 11 bases. Sequenced here: PBMCs, sampled before TCRalphabeta/CD19-depleted stem cell transplant. The receptor was derived from a girl aged 2 to 10 with congenital amegakaryocytic thrombocytopenia, due to receive a stem cell transplant. In nucleotides, the CDR3 is TGCGCCAGCAGCTTGGGACTAGCGGGACCCACAGATACGCAGTATTTT. Its translation is CASSLGLAGPTDTQYF.